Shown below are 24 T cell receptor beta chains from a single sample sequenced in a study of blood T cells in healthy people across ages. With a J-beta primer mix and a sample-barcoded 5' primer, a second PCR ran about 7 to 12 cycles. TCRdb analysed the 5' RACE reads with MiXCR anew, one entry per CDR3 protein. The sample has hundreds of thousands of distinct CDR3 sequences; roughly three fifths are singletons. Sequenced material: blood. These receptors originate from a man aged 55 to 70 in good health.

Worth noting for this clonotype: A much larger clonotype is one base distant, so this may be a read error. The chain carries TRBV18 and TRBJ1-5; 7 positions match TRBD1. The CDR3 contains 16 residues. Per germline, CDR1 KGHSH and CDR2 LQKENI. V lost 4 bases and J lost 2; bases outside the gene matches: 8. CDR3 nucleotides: TGTGCCAGCTCACACACAGGGGACATACGCAATCAGCCCCAGCATTTT. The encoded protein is CASSHTGDIRNQPQHF.

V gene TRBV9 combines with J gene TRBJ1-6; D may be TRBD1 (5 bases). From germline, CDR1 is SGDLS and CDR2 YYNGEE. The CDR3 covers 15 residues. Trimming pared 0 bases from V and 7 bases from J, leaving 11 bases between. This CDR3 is CASSVAVGGNSPLHF. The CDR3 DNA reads TGTGCCAGCAGCGTAGCGGTGGGGGGGAATTCACCCCTCCACTTT.

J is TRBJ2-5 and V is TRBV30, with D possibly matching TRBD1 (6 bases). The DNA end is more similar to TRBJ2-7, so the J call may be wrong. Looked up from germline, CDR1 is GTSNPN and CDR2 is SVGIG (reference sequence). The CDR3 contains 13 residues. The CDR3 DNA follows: TGTGCCTGGAGCTCTTGGACAGACTACGAGCAGTACTTC. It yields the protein CAWSSWTDYEQYF.

The CDR3 loop reads CASSETGLSEQYF. The CDR3 DNA follows: TGTGCCAGCAGTGAAACAGGGCTATCGGAGCAGTACTTC. The rearrangement joins TRBV25-1 to TRBJ2-7, with D perhaps matching TRBD1 (6 bases). This CDR3 is 13 amino acids long. V was clipped by 2 bases and J by 7 bases, with 12 bases between them. Germline lookup yields CDR1 MGHDK and CDR2 SYGVNS.

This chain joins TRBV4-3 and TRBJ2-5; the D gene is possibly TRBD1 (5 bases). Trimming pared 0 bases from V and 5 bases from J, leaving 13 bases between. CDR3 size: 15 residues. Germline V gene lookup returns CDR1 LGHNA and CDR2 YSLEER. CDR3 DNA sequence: TGCGCCAGCAGCCAAGATGGAGAAGGGGTGGAGACCCAGTACTTC. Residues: CASSQDGEGVETQYF.

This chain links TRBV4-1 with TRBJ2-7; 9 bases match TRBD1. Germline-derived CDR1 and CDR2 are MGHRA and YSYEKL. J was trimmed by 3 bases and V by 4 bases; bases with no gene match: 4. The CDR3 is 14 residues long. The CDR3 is CASSRTGVNYEQYF. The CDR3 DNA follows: TGCGCCAGCAGCCGGACAGGGGTAAACTACGAGCAGTACTTC.

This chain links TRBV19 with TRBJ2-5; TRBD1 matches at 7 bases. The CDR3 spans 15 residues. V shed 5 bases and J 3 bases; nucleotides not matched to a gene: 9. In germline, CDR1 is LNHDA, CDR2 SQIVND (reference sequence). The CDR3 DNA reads TGTGCCAGTAGTCCGTCATCCGGGACAGAAGAGACCCAGTACTTC. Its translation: CASSPSSGTEETQYF. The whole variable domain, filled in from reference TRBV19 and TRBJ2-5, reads DGGITQSPKYLFRKEGQNVTLSCEQNLNHDAMYWYRQDPGQGLRLIYYSQIVNDFQKGDIAEGYSVSREKKESFPLTVTSAQKNPTAFYLCASSPSSGTEETQYFGPGTRLLVL.

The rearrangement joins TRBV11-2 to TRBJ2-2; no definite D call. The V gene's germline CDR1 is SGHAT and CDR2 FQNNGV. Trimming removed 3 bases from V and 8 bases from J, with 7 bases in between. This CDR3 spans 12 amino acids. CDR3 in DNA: TGTGCCAGCAGCTTTATCTCTGGGGAGCTGTTTTTT. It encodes CASSFISGELFF. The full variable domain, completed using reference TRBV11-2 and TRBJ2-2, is EAGVAQSPRYKIIEKRQSVAFWCNPISGHATLYWYQQILGQGPKLLIQFQNNGVVDDSQLPKDRFSAERLKGVDSTLKIQPAKLEDSAVYLCASSFISGELFFGEGSRLTVL.

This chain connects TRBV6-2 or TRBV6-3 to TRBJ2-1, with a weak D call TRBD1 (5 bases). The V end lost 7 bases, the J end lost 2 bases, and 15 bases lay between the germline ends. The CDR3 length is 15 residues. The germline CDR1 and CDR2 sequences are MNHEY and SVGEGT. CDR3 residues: CASTQLAGPYNEQFF. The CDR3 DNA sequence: TGTGCCAGCACACAGCTGGCAGGGCCCTACAATGAGCAGTTCTTC.

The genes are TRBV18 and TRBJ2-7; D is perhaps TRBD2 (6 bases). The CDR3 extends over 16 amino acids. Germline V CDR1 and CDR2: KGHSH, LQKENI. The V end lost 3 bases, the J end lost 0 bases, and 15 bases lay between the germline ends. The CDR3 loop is CASSPNGGSSSYEQYF. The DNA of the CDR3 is TGTGCCAGCTCACCCAACGGGGGAAGTAGCTCCTACGAGCAGTACTTC.

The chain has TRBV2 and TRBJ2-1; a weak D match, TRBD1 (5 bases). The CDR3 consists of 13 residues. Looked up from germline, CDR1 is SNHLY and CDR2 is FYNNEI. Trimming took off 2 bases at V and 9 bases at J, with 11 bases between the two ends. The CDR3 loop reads CASSERSGSEQFF. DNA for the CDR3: TGTGCCAGCAGTGAAAGATCAGGGTCTGAGCAGTTCTTC.

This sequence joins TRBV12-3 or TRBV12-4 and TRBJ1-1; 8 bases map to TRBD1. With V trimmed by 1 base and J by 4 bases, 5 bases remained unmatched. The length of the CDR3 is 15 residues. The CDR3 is CASSLGSGGITEAFF. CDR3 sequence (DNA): TGTGCCAGCAGTTTAGGATCAGGGGGCATCACTGAAGCTTTCTTT.

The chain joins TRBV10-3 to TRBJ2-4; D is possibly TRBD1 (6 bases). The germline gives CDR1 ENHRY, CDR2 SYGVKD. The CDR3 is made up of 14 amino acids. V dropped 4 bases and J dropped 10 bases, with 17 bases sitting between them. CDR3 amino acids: CAISVAPEGEIQYF. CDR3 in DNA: TGTGCCATCAGTGTCGCCCCCGAGGGGGAGATTCAGTACTTC.

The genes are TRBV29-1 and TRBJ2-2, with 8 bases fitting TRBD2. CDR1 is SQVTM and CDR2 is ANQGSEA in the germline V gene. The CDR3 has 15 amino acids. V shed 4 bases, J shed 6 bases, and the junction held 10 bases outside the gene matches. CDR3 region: CSVVPAGGGSGELFF. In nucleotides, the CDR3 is TGCAGCGTTGTGCCCGCGGGGGGCGGTTCCGGGGAGCTGTTTTTT.

Here the CDR3 DNA reads TGTGCCAGCAGTTACTCCTTTGGGTCGAGCTCCTACGAGCAGTACTTC. Translation gives CASSYSFGSSSYEQYF. The gene calls are TRBV6-5 and TRBJ2-7, with no clear D. CDR1 and CDR2 from the germline V gene are MNHEY and SVGAGI. The CDR3 is made up of 16 amino acids. Trimming took 0 bases from V and 0 from J, leaving 12 bases between them.

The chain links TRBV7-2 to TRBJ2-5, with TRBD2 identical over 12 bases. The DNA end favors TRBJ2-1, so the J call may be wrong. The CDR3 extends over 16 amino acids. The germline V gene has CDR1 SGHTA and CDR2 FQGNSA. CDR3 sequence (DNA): TGTGCCAGCAGCTTAGAACTAGCGGGGGGCCAAGAGACCCAGTTCTTC. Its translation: CASSLELAGGQETQFF.

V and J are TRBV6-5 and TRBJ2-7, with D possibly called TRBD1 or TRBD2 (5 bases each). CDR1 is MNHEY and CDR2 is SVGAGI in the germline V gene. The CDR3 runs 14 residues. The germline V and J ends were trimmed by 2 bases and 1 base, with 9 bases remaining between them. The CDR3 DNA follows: TGTGCCAGCAGTTACCAGGGACCTTCCTACGAGCAGTACTTC. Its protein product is CASSYQGPSYEQYF.

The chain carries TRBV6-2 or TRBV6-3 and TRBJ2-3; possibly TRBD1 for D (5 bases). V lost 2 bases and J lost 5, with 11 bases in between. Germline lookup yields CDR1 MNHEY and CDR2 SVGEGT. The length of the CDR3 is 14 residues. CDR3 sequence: CASSYPVDRDTQYF. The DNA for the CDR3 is TGTGCCAGCAGTTACCCGGTTGACAGAGATACGCAGTATTTT.

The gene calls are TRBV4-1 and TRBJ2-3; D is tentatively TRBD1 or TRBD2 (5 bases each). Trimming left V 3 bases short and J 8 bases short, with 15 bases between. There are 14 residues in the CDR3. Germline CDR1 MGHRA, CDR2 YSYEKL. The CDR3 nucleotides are TGCGCCAGCAGCCAGGGGACCGGGACGGGTACGCAGTATTTT. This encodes CASSQGTGTGTQYF.

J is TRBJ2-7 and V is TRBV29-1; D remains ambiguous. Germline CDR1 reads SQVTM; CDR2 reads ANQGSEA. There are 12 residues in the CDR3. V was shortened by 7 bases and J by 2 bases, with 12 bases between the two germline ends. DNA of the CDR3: TGCAGCGACCGGGCTCCAACCTACGAGCAGTACTTC. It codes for CSDRAPTYEQYF.

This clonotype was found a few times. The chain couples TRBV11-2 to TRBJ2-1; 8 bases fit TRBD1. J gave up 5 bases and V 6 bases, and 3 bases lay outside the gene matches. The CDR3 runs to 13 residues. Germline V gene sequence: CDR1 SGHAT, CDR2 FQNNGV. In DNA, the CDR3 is TGTGCCAGCAGATGGACAGGGAACAATGAGCAGTTCTTC. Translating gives CASRWTGNNEQFF.

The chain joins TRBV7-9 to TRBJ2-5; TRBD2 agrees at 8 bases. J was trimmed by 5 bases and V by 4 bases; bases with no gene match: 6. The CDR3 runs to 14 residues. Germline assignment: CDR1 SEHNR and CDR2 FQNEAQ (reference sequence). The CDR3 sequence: CASSSAGGWETQYF. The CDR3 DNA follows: TGTGCCAGCAGCTCGGCGGGGGGATGGGAGACCCAGTACTTC.

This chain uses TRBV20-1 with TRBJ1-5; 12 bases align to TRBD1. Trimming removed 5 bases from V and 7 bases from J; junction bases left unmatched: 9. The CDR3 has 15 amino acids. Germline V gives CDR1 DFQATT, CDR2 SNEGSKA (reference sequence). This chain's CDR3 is CSAQSGQGAGQPQHF. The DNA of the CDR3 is TGCAGTGCTCAATCGGGACAGGGGGCTGGGCAGCCCCAGCATTTT.

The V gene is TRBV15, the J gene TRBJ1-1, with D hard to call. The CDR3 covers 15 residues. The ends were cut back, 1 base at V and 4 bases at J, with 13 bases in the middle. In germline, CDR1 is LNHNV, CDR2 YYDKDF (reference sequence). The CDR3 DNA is TGTGCCACCAGCAGAGCCCGGGTCCTAATCACTGAAGCTTTCTTT. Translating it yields CATSRARVLITEAFF.